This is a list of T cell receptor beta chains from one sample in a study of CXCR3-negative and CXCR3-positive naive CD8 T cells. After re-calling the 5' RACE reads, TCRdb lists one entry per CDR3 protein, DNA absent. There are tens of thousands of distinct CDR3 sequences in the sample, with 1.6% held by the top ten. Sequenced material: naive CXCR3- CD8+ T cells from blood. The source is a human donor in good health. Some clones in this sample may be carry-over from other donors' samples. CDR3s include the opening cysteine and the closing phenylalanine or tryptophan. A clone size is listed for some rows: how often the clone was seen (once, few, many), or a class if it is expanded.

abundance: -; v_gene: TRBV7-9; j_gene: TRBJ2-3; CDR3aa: CASSLINTDTQYF
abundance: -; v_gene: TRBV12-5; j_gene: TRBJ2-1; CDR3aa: CASGLQGAYNEQFF
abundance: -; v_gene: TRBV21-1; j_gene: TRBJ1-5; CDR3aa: CASSTLGLSSSLNQPQHF
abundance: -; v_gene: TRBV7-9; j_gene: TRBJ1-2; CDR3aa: CASSSGTGTNYGYTF
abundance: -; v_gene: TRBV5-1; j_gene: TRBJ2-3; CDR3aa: CASSGYRGTADTQYF
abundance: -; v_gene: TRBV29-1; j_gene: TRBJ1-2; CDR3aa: CSVVEIYGYTF
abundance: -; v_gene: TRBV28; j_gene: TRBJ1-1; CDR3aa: CASSLGSPTEAFF
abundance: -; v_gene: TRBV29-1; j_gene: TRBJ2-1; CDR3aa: CSVYWSGDRDNEQFF
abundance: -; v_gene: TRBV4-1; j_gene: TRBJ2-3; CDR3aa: CASSRLAPGEGFTDTQYF
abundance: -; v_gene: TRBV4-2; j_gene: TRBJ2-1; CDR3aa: CASSVGTSLPDEQFF
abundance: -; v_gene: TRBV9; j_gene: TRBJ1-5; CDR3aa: CASSAGYQPQHF
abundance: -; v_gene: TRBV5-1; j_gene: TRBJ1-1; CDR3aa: CASGTGETEAFF
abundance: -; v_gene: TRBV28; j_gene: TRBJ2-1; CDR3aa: CASSSGTIGSYNEQFF
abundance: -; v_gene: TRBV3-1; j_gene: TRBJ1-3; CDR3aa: CASSAPGQGPASGNTIYF
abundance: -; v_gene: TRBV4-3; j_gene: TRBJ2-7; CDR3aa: CASSQSAGTSAGQYF
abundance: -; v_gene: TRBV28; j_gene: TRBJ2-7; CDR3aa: CASSSLDSYEQYF
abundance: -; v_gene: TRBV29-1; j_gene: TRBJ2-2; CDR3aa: CSVAGGGGELFF
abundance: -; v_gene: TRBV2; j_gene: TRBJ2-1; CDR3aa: CASSETSGGSYNEQFF
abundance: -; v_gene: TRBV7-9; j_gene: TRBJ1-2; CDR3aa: CASTRGPGDDYGYTF
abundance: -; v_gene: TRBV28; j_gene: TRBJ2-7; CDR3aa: CASSLTGTGGSEQYF
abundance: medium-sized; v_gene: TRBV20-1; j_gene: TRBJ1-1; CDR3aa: CSAKTTGDNTEAFF
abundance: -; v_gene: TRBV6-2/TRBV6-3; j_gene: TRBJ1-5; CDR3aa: CASKNRNSNQPQHF
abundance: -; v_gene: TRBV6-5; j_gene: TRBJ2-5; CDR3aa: CASRLKGTGTVQYF
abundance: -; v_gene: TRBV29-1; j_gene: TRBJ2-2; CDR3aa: CSVLAGVSTGELFF
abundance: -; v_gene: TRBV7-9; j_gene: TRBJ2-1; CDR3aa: CASSLGGAWEQFF
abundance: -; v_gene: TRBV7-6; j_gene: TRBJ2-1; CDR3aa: CASSLRLAGDNEQFF
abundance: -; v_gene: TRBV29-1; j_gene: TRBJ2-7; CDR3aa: CSVEGGGDRVYGEQYF
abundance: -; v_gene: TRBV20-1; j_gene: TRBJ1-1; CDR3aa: CSARELGKNTEAFF
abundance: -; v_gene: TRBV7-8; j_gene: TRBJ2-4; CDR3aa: CASSGPGLAKNIQYF
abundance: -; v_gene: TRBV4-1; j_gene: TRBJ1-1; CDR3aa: CASRPRTVNTEAFF
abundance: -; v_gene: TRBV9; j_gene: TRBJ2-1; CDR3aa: CASRATASSYNEQFF
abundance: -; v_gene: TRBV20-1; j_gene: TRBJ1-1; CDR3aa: CSARYYSNTEAFF
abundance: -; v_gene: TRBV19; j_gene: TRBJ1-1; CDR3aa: CASSIAADGDEAFF
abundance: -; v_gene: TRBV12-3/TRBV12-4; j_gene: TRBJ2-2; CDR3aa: CASSWGEMTANTGELFF
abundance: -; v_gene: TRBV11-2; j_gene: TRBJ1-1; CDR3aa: CASTFNTGKTEAFF
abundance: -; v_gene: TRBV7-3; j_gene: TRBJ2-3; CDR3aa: CASSLTSGQGDTQYF
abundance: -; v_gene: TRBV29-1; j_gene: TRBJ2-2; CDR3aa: CSVFQGGTGELFF
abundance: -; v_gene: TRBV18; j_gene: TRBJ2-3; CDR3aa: CASSPPLGVETDTQYF
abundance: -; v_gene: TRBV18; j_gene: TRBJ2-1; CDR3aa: CASSPGQGRYNEQFF
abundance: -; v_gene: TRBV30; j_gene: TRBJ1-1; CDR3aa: CAWTYEVRFQSNTEAFF
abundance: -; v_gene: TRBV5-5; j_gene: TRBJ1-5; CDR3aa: CASSPLAGEGQPQHF
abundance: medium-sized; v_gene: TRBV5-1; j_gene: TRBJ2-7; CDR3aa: CASSPGLAGYEQYF
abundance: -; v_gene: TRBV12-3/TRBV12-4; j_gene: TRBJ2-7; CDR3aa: CASSFSGTPSYEQYF
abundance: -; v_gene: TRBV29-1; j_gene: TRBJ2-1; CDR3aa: CSVWGHPYNEQFF
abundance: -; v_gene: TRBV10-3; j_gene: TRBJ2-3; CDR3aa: CAISERGGSNTDTQYF
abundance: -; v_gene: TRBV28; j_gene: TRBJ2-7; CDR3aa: CASSLTDNYEQYF
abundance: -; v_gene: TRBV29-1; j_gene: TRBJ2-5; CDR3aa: CSVEDRTMTGGWQETQYF
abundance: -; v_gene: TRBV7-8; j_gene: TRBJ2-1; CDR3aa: CASSVTRREYNEQFF
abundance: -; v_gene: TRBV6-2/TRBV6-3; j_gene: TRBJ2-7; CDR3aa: CASRTGTRSSYEQYF
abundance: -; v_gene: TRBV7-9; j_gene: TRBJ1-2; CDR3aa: CASSGTIQRAPGGYTF
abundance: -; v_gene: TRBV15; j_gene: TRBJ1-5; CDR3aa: CATSPGPNQPQHF
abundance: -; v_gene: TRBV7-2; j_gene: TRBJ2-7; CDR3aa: CASSLPPAYEQYF